Listed below are T cell receptor beta chains from one sample, sequenced in a study of T cells after yellow fever vaccination. TCRdb re-called the 5' RACE reads through MiXCR, storing one row per CDR3 protein. The data hold some 250,000 distinct CDR3 sequences, with more than 3.5% observed a single time. This specimen was PBMCs, taken 15 days after the yellow fever booster vaccination. These receptors all come from a man aged 18 to 30 who received the YFV17D yellow fever vaccine. Both conserved end residues are part of each CDR3. The order of the fields is D gene, clone size, V gene, J gene, CDR3 protein, CDR3 DNA. D genes are given only for firm matches. Where a row states a size, it is once, few, many or the class of an expanded clone; other rows omit it.

d_call: -; clone_size: many; v_call: TRBV12-3/TRBV12-4; j_call: TRBJ1-2; cdr3_aa: CASSLGGAGGYTF; cdr3_nt: TGTGCCAGCAGTTTAGGAGGGGCGGGTGGCTACACCTTC
d_call: -; clone_size: many; v_call: TRBV18; j_call: TRBJ1-3; cdr3_aa: CASSPAEGSGNTIYF; cdr3_nt: TGTGCCAGCTCACCAGCTGAGGGGTCCGGAAACACCATATATTTT
d_call: TRBD1; clone_size: many; v_call: TRBV5-1; j_call: TRBJ1-1; cdr3_aa: CASSLVGGTVTEAFF; cdr3_nt: TGCGCCAGCAGCTTGGTGGGGGGGACAGTCACTGAAGCTTTCTTT
d_call: -; clone_size: many; v_call: TRBV7-9; j_call: TRBJ1-1; cdr3_aa: CASASKGRSVNNTEAFF; cdr3_nt: TGTGCCAGCGCGTCGAAGGGCCGGTCAGTCAATAACACTGAAGCTTTCTTT
d_call: -; clone_size: many; v_call: TRBV18; j_call: TRBJ2-7; cdr3_aa: CASFPGGGFYEQYF; cdr3_nt: TGTGCCAGCTTCCCGGGAGGGGGCTTCTACGAGCAGTACTTC
d_call: -; clone_size: many; v_call: TRBV4-1; j_call: TRBJ1-2; cdr3_aa: CASSQDRSGGYTF; cdr3_nt: TGCGCCAGCAGCCAAGATCGTTCAGGAGGCTACACCTTC
d_call: TRBD1; clone_size: many; v_call: TRBV5-6; j_call: TRBJ2-1; cdr3_aa: CASSLVGQGTNEQFF; cdr3_nt: TGTGCCAGCAGCTTGGTGGGACAGGGGACCAATGAGCAGTTCTTC
d_call: TRBD1; clone_size: many; v_call: TRBV7-9; j_call: TRBJ2-5; cdr3_aa: CASRSGTGGSGETQYF; cdr3_nt: TGTGCCAGCAGGTCCGGGACAGGGGGCTCGGGAGAGACCCAGTACTTC
d_call: -; clone_size: many; v_call: TRBV15; j_call: TRBJ2-1; cdr3_aa: CATSREDTYNEQFF; cdr3_nt: TGTGCCACCAGCAGAGAAGACACCTACAATGAGCAGTTCTTC
d_call: -; clone_size: many; v_call: TRBV7-2; j_call: TRBJ1-6; cdr3_aa: CASSQRGGGWGNSPLHF; cdr3_nt: TGTGCCAGCAGCCAACGAGGGGGGGGCTGGGGAAATTCACCCCTCCACTTT
d_call: TRBD1; clone_size: many; v_call: TRBV5-1; j_call: TRBJ2-3; cdr3_aa: CASSSGTGGVADTQYF; cdr3_nt: TGCGCCAGCAGCTCCGGGACAGGGGGAGTTGCAGATACGCAGTATTTT
d_call: TRBD1; clone_size: -; v_call: TRBV7-2; j_call: TRBJ1-2; cdr3_aa: CASSRQGRYGYTF; cdr3_nt: TGTGCCAGCAGCCGACAGGGGCGCTATGGCTACACCTTC
d_call: TRBD1; clone_size: few; v_call: TRBV7-9; j_call: TRBJ1-1; cdr3_aa: CASSSGTGVAFF; cdr3_nt: TGTGCCAGCAGCTCCGGGACAGGGGTAGCTTTCTTT
d_call: -; clone_size: many; v_call: TRBV5-6; j_call: TRBJ1-2; cdr3_aa: CASSPPGTAIGYTF; cdr3_nt: TGTGCCAGCAGCCCGCCCGGGACGGCCATTGGCTACACCTTC
d_call: TRBD1; clone_size: many; v_call: TRBV6-1; j_call: TRBJ1-5; cdr3_aa: CASSPFHRGDQPQHF; cdr3_nt: TGTGCCAGCAGTCCTTTTCACAGGGGGGACCAGCCCCAGCATTTT
d_call: -; clone_size: many; v_call: TRBV5-1; j_call: TRBJ2-2; cdr3_aa: CASSMPLGPRELFF; cdr3_nt: TGCGCCAGCAGCATGCCTTTAGGGCCCAGGGAGCTGTTTTTT
d_call: -; clone_size: many; v_call: TRBV6-6; j_call: TRBJ2-1; cdr3_aa: CASSYGKGSYNEQFF; cdr3_nt: TGTGCCAGCAGTTACGGGAAAGGTTCCTACAATGAGCAGTTCTTC
d_call: -; clone_size: many; v_call: TRBV20-1; j_call: TRBJ1-4; cdr3_aa: CSAILPGVYEKLFF; cdr3_nt: TGCAGTGCTATCCTCCCAGGGGTTTACGAAAAACTGTTTTTT
d_call: TRBD1; clone_size: many; v_call: TRBV12-3/TRBV12-4; j_call: TRBJ2-3; cdr3_aa: CASSLTGGSDTQYF; cdr3_nt: TGTGCCAGCAGTCTAACAGGGGGCTCAGATACGCAGTATTTT
d_call: -; clone_size: many; v_call: TRBV20-1; j_call: TRBJ1-6; cdr3_aa: CSARQLSSYNSPLHF; cdr3_nt: TGCAGTGCAAGACAGCTCAGCTCCTATAATTCACCCCTCCACTTT
d_call: -; clone_size: many; v_call: TRBV29-1; j_call: TRBJ2-3; cdr3_aa: CSVEVTRDGAKDF; cdr3_nt: TGCAGCGTTGAAGTTACCAGAGACGGCGCAAAAGATTTT
d_call: TRBD2; clone_size: many; v_call: TRBV4-3; j_call: TRBJ2-3; cdr3_aa: CASSQGPGGSSTDTQYF; cdr3_nt: TGCGCCAGCAGCCAAGGGCCCGGGGGGTCTAGCACAGATACGCAGTATTTT
d_call: -; clone_size: many; v_call: TRBV7-6; j_call: TRBJ2-7; cdr3_aa: CASSSTVSYEQYF; cdr3_nt: TGTGCCAGCAGCTCGACAGTGTCCTACGAGCAGTACTTC
d_call: TRBD1; clone_size: many; v_call: TRBV12-3/TRBV12-4; j_call: TRBJ1-6; cdr3_aa: CASAAGTGNSPLHF; cdr3_nt: TGTGCCAGCGCCGCCGGGACAGGGAACTCACCCCTCCACTTT
d_call: -; clone_size: many; v_call: TRBV20-1; j_call: TRBJ1-3; cdr3_aa: CSANSGGNTIYF; cdr3_nt: TGCAGTGCTAACTCAGGTGGAAACACCATATATTTT
d_call: -; clone_size: many; v_call: TRBV3-1; j_call: TRBJ1-5; cdr3_aa: CASSQVGNQPQHF; cdr3_nt: TGTGCCAGCAGCCAAGTGGGCAATCAGCCCCAGCATTTT
d_call: -; clone_size: many; v_call: TRBV5-5; j_call: TRBJ2-3; cdr3_aa: CASSSRQVTYTDTQYF; cdr3_nt: TGTGCCAGCAGCTCTCGACAGGTAACCTACACAGATACGCAGTATTTT
d_call: -; clone_size: many; v_call: TRBV6-5; j_call: TRBJ1-2; cdr3_aa: CASSYSIQGIPYGYTF; cdr3_nt: TGTGCCAGCAGTTACTCGATTCAGGGGATACCCTATGGCTACACCTTC
d_call: -; clone_size: -; v_call: TRBV7-6; j_call: TRBJ2-7; cdr3_aa: CASSWVPSSYEQYF; cdr3_nt: TGTGCCAGCAGCTGGGTCCCTAGCTCCTACGAGCAGTACTTC
d_call: -; clone_size: many; v_call: TRBV5-6; j_call: TRBJ1-4; cdr3_aa: CASSLVESEILFF; cdr3_nt: TGTGCCAGCAGCTTGGTGGAGTCGGAGATACTGTTTTTT